This T cell receptor beta chain was obtained from a study of blood T cell repertoires in COVID-19 (dated by TCRdb to 2020 to 2021). With regard to the full study: Samples from collaborators originated in the United States, Italy and Spain and spanned both the acute and convalescent phases of COVID-19. A freely available public database, intended as a resource for researchers studying the immune response to SARS-CoV-2, is where the repertoires were released. Deeply sampled blood TCRbeta repertoires from subjects exposed to, actively infected with, or recovered from COVID-19 were included in the dataset. The samples were drawn from two sources: the first 160 participants of the ongoing ImmuneRACE study, and 1,000 to 1,500 subjects contributed by 6 global collaborators. Where available, HLA class I and class II types were obtained from metadata supplied by the sample provider rather than from assay-based typing. The material from the prospective study consisted of cDNA or gDNA derived from T cells, B-cell-depleted T cells, or PBMCs. A de-identified subject ID, COVID-19 status, age in years and sex were almost always included in the sample metadata. Broad study findings and their caveats: Clinical and demographic metadata were provided uncurated, with the amount varying by source and participant.

Collaborating institutions collected whole blood in K2EDTA tubes following their own protocols. For TCRbeta analysis, collaborator samples were shipped as frozen whole blood, as isolated PBMCs, or as DNA extracted from either sample type. TCRbeta CDR3 regions were amplified from genomic DNA by means of the immunoSEQ Assay, a bias-controlled multiplex PCR. The study's own analysis went as follows. Nucleated cell counts per sample were estimated from amplification of reference gene primers within the assay. Sequence reads were collapsed and filtered to measure the absolute abundance of every unique TCRbeta CDR3 rearrangement. For each sample, productive Simpson clonality was calculated by taking the square root of Simpson's diversity index across productive rearrangements. The table comes from immuneACCESS by way of TCRdb, which keeps in-frame sequences with V and J called. Part of the clones is missing from these tables; in studies checked, under half for an unresolved V gene and the rest for unknown reasons. The D gene and trimming were derived from the DNA, and the V and J assignments and clone size from that table. Counted in this sample were 190,000 or so clones; around 85% of them appeared once. 9.8% of the sample is held by the ten biggest clonotypes.

The germline ends are 15 bases apart after V is trimmed by 4 bases and J by 4 bases. CDR1 SGHRS and CDR2 YFSETQ are derived from the germline V gene. From its cysteine to its phenylalanine, the CDR3 spans 15 amino acids. Only CDR3 DNA remains: 45 bases, in frame from the first base. Notes on this clone: Its specific antigen is unknown. Per-nucleotide qualities are absent, and no much larger clonotype sits a single base away.

This receptor chain uses TRBV5-1 and TRBJ2-1; TRBD1 is possibly the D segment (7 matching bases). The TCR comes from an elderly woman with acute or convalescent COVID-19. Sequencing was performed on peripheral blood. CDR3 sequence: CASSLGGQSYNEQFF. Here is the DNA: TGCGCCAGCAGCCTGGGGGGACAGTCATACAATGAGCAGTTCTTC.